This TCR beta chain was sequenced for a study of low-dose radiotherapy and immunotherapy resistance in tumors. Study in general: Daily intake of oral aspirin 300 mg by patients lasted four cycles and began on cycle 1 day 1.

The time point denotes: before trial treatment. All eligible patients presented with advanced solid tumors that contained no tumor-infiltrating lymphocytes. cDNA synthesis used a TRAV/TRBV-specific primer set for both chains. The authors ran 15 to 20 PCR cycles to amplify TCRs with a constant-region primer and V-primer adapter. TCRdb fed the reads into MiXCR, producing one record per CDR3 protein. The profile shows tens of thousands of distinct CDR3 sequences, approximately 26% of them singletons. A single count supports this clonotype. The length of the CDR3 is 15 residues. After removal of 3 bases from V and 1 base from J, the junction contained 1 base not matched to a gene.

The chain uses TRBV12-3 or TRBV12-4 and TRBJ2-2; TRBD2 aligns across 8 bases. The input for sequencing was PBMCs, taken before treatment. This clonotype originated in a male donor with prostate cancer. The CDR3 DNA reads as TGTGCCAGCAGTTTTACTAGCGGGAACACCGGGGAGCTGTTTTTT. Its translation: CASSFTSGNTGELFF.